Listed below are T cell receptor beta chains from one sample, sequenced in a study of beta chain features in type 1 diabetes. Assay: immunoSEQ multiplex PCR; the TCRdb copy retains only in-frame clones and omits some. Of over 150,000 clones in the sample, around 8.4% were seen once. The sample comprised central memory CD4+ T cells from blood. Every receptor here comes from a woman aged 18-29 years with type 1 diabetes. Each CDR3 is given with its conserved first and last residue. Fields, in order: V gene, D gene, clone size, J gene, CDR3 DNA, CDR3 protein. A D gene is named only where the DNA matches it firmly. Only part of the rows carry a size: once, few, many, or a class if the clone is expanded.

V gene: TRBV29-1; D gene: TRBD2; clone size: .; J gene: TRBJ2-7; CDR3 DNA: TGCAGCGTCTCTGCCCATAGCGGGAGGTTTCACGAGCAGTACTTC; CDR3 protein: CSVSAHSGRFHEQYF
V gene: TRBV28; D gene: .; clone size: .; J gene: TRBJ1-2; CDR3 DNA: TGTGCCAGCAGATCAGGGGCTTTCTCGGGCTACACCTTC; CDR3 protein: CASRSGAFSGYTF
V gene: TRBV5-1; D gene: TRBD1; clone size: .; J gene: TRBJ1-6; CDR3 DNA: TGCGCCAGCAGCGGAGGGACAGTTAATTCACCCCTCCACTTT; CDR3 protein: CASSGGTVNSPLHF
V gene: TRBV19; D gene: .; clone size: .; J gene: TRBJ2-2; CDR3 DNA: TGTGCCAGTAGTGCGGGGCTGAACACCGGGGAGCTGTTTTTT; CDR3 protein: CASSAGLNTGELFF
V gene: TRBV4-3; D gene: .; clone size: few; J gene: TRBJ2-5; CDR3 DNA: TGCGCCAGCAGCTTGTCGCTACAAGAGACCCAGTACTTC; CDR3 protein: CASSLSLQETQYF
V gene: TRBV5-1; D gene: .; clone size: .; J gene: TRBJ2-4; CDR3 DNA: TGCGCCAGCAGCTTGGGACAGAACCTAGCCAAAAACATTCAGTACTTC; CDR3 protein: CASSLGQNLAKNIQYF
V gene: TRBV11-2; D gene: TRBD2; clone size: few; J gene: TRBJ2-2; CDR3 DNA: TGTGCCAGCAGCTTGCGTCCACCGACTAGCGGGAACACCGGGGAGCTGTTTTTT; CDR3 protein: CASSLRPPTSGNTGELFF
V gene: TRBV30; D gene: .; clone size: many; J gene: TRBJ1-5; CDR3 DNA: TGTGCCTGGAGTGTACATAGCAATCAGCCCCAGCATTTT; CDR3 protein: CAWSVHSNQPQHF
V gene: TRBV23-1; D gene: TRBD1; clone size: few; J gene: TRBJ2-1; CDR3 DNA: TGCGCCAGCACCCCCGAGACAGGGGATACCCCTTACAATGAGCAGTTCTTC; CDR3 protein: CASTPETGDTPYNEQFF
V gene: TRBV20-1; D gene: .; clone size: few; J gene: TRBJ2-7; CDR3 DNA: TGCAGTGCTGCCAGAAACTACGAGCAGTACTTC; CDR3 protein: CSAARNYEQYF
V gene: TRBV7-9; D gene: .; clone size: few; J gene: TRBJ2-7; CDR3 DNA: TGTGCCAGCAGCGGAGCCTACGAGCAGTACTTC; CDR3 protein: CASSGAYEQYF
V gene: TRBV4-3; D gene: .; clone size: few; J gene: TRBJ2-5; CDR3 DNA: TGCGCCAGCAGCCAAGGGGCCGGGACCCAGTACTTC; CDR3 protein: CASSQGAGTQYF
V gene: TRBV7-7; D gene: TRBD2; clone size: .; J gene: TRBJ2-5; CDR3 DNA: TGTGCTAGCAGTAGCGGGAGGCGCTACCAAGAGACCCAGTACTTC; CDR3 protein: CASSSGRRYQETQYF
V gene: TRBV28; D gene: .; clone size: .; J gene: TRBJ2-6; CDR3 DNA: .; CDR3 protein: CASSTSGSWAGGANVLTF
V gene: TRBV7-2; D gene: TRBD1; clone size: few; J gene: TRBJ1-4; CDR3 DNA: TGTGCCAGCGGACAGGGGTTTGAAAAACTGTTTTTT; CDR3 protein: CASGQGFEKLFF
V gene: TRBV2; D gene: TRBD1; clone size: many; J gene: TRBJ1-6; CDR3 DNA: TGTGCCAGCTCGGGACAGGGTCATTCACCCCTCCACTTT; CDR3 protein: CASSGQGHSPLHF
V gene: TRBV2; D gene: .; clone size: .; J gene: TRBJ1-6; CDR3 DNA: TGTGCCAGCAGCGGCCTGACAGCGGGGCCCCTCCACTTT; CDR3 protein: CASSGLTAGPLHF
V gene: TRBV30; D gene: .; clone size: .; J gene: TRBJ2-7; CDR3 DNA: TGTGCCTGGAACCGGCAGGGCGGCTACGAGCAGTACTTC; CDR3 protein: CAWNRQGGYEQYF
V gene: TRBV18; D gene: TRBD2; clone size: .; J gene: TRBJ2-3; CDR3 DNA: TGTGCCAGCTCACCAGCGGGGGGAGATACGCAGTATTTT; CDR3 protein: CASSPAGGDTQYF
V gene: TRBV5-4; D gene: .; clone size: .; J gene: TRBJ2-1; CDR3 DNA: TGTGCCAGCAGCCCGACTAGGAATGAGCAGTTCTTC; CDR3 protein: CASSPTRNEQFF